This T cell receptor (beta chain) was identified in a study of blood T cell repertoires in COVID-19. For the study at large: Some COVID-19 samples were acute and others convalescent; all came from the United States, Italy and Spain. In each case, the material was cDNA or gDNA derived from T cells, B-cell-depleted T cells, or PBMCs.

Authors' analysis steps: Amplifying reference gene primers gave estimates of nucleated cell counts. Profiling relied on immunoSEQ multiplex PCR, and the TCRdb table lists in-frame clones only, not all of them. V and J calls and clone size are copied from that table; D and trimming were computed from the DNA. Found here are just over 95,000 clones, around nine tenths of them singletons; the top ten hold 15%. The CDR3 contains 15 residues. Trimming removed 4 bases from V and 6 bases from J, with 18 bases in between. Germline assignment: CDR1 SGHNT and CDR2 YYREEE (reference sequence). The V gene is TRBV5-4, the J gene TRBJ2-3; a possible D gene is TRBD2 (5 bases). The TCR comes from a human donor in a cohort sampled during active COVID-19. Sequencing input: peripheral blood. CDR3 sequence (DNA): TGTGCCAGCAGCGCGGGCAGCCCGGACTGGGATACGCAGTATTTT. The encoded protein is CASSAGSPDWDTQYF. The full variable domain, in which reference TRBV5-4 and TRBJ2-3 provide the parts outside the CDR3, is ETGVTQSPTHLIKTRGQQVTLRCSSQSGHNTVSWYQQALGQGPQFIFQYYREEENGRGNFPPRFSGLQFPNYSSELNVNALELDDSALYLCASSAGSPDWDTQYFGPGTRLTVL.